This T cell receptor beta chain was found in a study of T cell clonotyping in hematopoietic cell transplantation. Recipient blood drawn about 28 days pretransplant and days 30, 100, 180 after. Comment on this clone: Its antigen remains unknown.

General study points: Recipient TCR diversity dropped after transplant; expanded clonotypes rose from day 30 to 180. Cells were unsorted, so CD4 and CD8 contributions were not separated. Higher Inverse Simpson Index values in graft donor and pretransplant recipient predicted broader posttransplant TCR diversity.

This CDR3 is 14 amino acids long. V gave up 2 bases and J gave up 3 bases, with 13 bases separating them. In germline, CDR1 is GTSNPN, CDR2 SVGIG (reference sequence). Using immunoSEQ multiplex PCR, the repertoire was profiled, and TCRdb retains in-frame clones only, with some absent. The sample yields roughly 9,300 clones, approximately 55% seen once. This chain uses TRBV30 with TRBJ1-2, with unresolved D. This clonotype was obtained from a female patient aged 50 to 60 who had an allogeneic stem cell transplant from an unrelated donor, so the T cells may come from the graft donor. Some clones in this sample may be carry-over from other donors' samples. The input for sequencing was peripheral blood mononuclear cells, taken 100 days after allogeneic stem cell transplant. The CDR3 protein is CAWSISPLDYGYTF. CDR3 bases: TGTGCCTGGAGTATCAGCCCCTTGGACTATGGCTACACCTTC.